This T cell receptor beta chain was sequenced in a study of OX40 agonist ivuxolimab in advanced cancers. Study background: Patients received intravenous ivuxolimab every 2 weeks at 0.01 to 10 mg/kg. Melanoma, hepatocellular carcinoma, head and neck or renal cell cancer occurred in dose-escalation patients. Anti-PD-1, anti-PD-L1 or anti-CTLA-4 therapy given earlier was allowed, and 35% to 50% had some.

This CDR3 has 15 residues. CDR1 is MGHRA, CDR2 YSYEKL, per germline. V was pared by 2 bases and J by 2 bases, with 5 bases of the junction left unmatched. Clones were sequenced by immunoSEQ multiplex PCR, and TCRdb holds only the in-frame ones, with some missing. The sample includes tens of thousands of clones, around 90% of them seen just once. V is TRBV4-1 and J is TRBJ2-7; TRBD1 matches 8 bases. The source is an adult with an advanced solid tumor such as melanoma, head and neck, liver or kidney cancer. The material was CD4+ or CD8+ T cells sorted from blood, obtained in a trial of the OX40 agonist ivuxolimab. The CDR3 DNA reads TGCGCCAGCAGCCAAAGACAGGGGTCAACCTACGAGCAGTACTTC. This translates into CASSQRQGSTYEQYF.